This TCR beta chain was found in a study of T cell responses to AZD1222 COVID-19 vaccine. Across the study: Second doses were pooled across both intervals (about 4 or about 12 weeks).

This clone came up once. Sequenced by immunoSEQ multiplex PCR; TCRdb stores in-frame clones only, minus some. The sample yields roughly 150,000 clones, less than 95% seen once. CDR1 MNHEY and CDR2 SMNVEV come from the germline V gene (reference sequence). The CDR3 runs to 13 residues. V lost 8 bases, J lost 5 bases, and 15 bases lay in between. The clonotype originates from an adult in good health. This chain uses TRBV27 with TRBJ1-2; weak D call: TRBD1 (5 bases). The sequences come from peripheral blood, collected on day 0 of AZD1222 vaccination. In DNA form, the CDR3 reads TGTGCCAGCGGTACGGGGGGTCTGTATGGCTACACCTTC. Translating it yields CASGTGGLYGYTF.